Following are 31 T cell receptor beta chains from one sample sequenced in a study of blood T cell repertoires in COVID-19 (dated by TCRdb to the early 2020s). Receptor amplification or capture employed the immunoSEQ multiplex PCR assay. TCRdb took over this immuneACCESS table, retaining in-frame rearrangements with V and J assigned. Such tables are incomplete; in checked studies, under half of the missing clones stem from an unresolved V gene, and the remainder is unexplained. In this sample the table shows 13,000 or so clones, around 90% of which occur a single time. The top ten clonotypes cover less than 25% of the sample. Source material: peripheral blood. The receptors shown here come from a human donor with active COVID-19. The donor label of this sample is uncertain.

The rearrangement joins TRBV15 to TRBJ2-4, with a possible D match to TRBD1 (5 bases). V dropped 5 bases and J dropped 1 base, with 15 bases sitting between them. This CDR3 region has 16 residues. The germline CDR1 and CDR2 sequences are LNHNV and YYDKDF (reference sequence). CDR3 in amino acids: CATSSQDLGAKNIQYF. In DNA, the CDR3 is TGTGCCACCAGCTCACAGGACCTTGGCGCCAAAAACATTCAGTACTTC. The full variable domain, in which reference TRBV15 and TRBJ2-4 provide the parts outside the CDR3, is DAMVIQNPRYQVTQFGKPVTLSCSQTLNHNVMYWYQQKSSQAPKLLFHYYDKDFNNEADTPDNFQSRRPNTSFCFLDIRSPGLGDTAMYLCATSSQDLGAKNIQYFGAGTRLSVL.

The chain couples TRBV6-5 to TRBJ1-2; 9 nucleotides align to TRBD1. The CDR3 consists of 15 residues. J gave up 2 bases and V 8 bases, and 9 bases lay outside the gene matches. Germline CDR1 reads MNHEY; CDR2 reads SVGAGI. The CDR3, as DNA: TGTGCCAGCTCACGGGAGACAGGGGGAAACTATGGCTACACCTTC. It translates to CASSRETGGNYGYTF.

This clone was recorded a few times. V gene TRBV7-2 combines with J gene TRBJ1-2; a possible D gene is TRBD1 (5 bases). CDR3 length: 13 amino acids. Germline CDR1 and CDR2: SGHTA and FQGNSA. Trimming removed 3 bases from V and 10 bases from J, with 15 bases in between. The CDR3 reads CASSFEYRSDYTF. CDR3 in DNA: TGTGCCAGCAGCTTCGAATACAGGAGTGACTACACCTTC.

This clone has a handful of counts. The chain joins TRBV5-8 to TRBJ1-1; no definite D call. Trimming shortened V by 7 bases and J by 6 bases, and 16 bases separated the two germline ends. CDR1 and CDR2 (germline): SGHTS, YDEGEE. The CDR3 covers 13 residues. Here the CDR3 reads CASRVGGGPEAFF. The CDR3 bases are TGTGCCAGCCGCGTGGGAGGAGGCCCTGAAGCTTTCTTT.

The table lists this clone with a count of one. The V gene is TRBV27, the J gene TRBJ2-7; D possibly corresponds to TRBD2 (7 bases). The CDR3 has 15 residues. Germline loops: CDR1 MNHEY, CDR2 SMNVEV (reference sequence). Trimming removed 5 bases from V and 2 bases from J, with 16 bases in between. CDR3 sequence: CASSPTGGGPYEQYF. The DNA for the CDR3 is TGTGCCAGCAGTCCTACTGGCGGGGGCCCCTACGAGCAGTACTTC.

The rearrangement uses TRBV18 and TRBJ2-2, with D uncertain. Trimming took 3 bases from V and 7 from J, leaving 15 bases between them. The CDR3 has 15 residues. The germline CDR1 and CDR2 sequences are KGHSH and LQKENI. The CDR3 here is CASSPNVANGGELFF. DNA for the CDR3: TGTGCCAGCTCACCGAACGTGGCAAATGGCGGGGAGCTGTTTTTT.

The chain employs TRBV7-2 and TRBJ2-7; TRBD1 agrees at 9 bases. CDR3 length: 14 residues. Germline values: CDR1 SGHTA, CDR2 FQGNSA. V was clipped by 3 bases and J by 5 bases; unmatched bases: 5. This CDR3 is CASSFTGGRDEQYF. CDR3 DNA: TGTGCCAGCAGCTTTACAGGGGGCAGGGACGAGCAGTACTTC.

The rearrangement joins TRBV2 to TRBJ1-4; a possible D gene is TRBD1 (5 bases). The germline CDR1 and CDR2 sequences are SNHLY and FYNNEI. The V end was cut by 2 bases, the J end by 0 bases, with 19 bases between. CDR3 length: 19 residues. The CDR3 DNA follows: TGTGCCAGCAGTGAATATGCCTCGGGGGGGGGTGCAACTAATGAAAAACTGTTTTTT. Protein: CASSEYASGGGATNEKLFF.

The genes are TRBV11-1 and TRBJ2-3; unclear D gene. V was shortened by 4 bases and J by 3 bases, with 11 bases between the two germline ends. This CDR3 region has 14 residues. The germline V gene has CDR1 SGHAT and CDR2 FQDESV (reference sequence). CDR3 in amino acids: CASSSLVFTDTQYF. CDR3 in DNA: TGTGCCAGCAGCTCGCTAGTTTTTACAGATACGCAGTATTTT. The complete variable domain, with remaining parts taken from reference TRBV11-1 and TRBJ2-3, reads EAEVAQSPRYKITEKSQAVAFWCDPISGHATLYWYRQILGQGPELLVQFQDESVVDDSQLPKDRFSAERLKGVDSTLKIQPAELGDSAMYLCASSSLVFTDTQYFGPGTRLTVL.

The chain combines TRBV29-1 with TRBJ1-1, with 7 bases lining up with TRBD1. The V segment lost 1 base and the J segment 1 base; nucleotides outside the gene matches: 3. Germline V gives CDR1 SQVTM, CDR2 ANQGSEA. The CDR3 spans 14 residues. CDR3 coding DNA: TGCAGCGTTGAAGGACAGGGTGGGAACACTGAAGCTTTCTTT. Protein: CSVEGQGGNTEAFF.

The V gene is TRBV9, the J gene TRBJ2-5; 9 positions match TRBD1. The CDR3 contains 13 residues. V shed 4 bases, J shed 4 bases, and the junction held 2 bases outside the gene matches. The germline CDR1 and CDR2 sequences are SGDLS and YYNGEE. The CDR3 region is CASSSGQGETQYF. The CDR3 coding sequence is TGTGCCAGCAGCTCGGGACAGGGAGAGACCCAGTACTTC.

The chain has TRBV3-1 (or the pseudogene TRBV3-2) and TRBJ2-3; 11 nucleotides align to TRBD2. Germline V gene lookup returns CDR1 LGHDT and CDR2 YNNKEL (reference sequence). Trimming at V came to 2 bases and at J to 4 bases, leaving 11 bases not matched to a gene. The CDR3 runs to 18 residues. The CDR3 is CASSQRSRLAGKADTQYF. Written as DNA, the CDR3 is TGTGCCAGCAGCCAACGGTCCCGACTAGCGGGGAAAGCAGATACGCAGTATTTT.

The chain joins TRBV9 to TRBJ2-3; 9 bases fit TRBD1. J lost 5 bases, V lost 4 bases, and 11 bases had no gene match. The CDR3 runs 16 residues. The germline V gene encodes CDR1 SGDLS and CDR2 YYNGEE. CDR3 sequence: CASSQRYRGQVDTQYF. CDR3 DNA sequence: TGTGCCAGCAGCCAAAGATACAGGGGGCAAGTAGATACGCAGTATTTT.

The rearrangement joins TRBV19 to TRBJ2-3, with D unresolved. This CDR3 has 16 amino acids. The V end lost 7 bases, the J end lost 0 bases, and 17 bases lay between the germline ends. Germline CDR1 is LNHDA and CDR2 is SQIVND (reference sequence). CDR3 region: CASNPRLSSSTDTQYF. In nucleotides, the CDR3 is TGTGCCAGTAACCCCAGGCTATCGAGTAGCACAGATACGCAGTATTTT.

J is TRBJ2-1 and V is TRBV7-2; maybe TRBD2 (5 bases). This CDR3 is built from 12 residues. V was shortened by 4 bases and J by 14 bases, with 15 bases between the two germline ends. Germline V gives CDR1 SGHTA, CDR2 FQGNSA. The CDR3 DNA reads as TGTGCCAGCAGCTCCTCCGGGGTTAGGGAGTTCTTC. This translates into CASSSSGVREFF.

The CDR3 loop is CASSLAGTVYGYTF. CDR3 coding DNA: TGTGCCAGCAGCTTAGCCGGGACAGTATATGGCTACACCTTC. The chain employs TRBV7-9 and TRBJ1-2, with 7 bases identical to TRBD1. The germline V gene has CDR1 SEHNR and CDR2 FQNEAQ (reference sequence). The CDR3 spans 14 residues. J was trimmed by 5 bases and V by 0 bases; bases with no gene match: 3.

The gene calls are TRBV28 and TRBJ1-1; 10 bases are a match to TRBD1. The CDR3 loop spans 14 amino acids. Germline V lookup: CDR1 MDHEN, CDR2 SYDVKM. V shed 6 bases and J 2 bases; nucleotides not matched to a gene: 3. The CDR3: CASRTGGLNTEAFF. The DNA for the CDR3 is TGTGCCAGCAGGACAGGGGGCTTAAACACTGAAGCTTTCTTT.

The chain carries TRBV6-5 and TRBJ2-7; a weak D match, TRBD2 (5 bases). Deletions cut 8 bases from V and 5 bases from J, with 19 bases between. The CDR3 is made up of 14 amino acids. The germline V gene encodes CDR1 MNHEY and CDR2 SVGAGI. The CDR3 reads CASGGASDFHEQYF. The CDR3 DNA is TGTGCCAGCGGAGGAGCTTCTGACTTCCACGAGCAGTACTTC.

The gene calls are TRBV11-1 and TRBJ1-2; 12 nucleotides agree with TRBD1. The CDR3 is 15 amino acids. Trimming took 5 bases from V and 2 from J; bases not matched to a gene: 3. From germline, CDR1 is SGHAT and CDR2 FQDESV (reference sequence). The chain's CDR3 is CASSKGQGANYGYTF. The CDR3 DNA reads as TGTGCCAGCAGCAAGGGACAGGGGGCGAACTATGGCTACACCTTC.

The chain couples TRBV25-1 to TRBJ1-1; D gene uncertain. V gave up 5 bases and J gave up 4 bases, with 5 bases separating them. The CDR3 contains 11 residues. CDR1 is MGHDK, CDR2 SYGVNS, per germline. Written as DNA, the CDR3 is TGTGCCAGCAGTCGAGGCACTGAAGCTTTCTTT. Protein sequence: CASSRGTEAFF.

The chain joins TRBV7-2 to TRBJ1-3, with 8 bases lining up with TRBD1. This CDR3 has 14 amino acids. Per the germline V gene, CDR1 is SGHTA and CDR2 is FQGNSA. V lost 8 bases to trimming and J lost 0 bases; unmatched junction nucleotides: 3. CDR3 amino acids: CASWTGNSGNTIYF. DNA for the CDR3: TGTGCCAGCTGGACAGGGAACTCTGGAAACACCATATATTTT.

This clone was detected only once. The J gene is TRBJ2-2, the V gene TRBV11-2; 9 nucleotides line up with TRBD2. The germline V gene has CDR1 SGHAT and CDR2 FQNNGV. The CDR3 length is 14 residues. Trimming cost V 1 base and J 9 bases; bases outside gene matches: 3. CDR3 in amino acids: CASSLGSGGRELFF. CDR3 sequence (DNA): TGTGCCAGCAGCTTAGGTAGCGGGGGCCGGGAGCTGTTTTTT.

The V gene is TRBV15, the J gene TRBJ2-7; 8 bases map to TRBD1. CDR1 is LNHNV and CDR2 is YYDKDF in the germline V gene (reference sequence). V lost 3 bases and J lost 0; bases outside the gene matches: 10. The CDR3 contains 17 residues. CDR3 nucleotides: TGTGCCACCAGCAGGGTGCAGGGGGCCGACTTCTCCTACGAGCAGTACTTC. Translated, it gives CATSRVQGADFSYEQYF. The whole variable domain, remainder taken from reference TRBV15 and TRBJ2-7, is DAMVIQNPRYQVTQFGKPVTLSCSQTLNHNVMYWYQQKSSQAPKLLFHYYDKDFNNEADTPDNFQSRRPNTSFCFLDIRSPGLGDTAMYLCATSRVQGADFSYEQYFGPGTRLTVT.

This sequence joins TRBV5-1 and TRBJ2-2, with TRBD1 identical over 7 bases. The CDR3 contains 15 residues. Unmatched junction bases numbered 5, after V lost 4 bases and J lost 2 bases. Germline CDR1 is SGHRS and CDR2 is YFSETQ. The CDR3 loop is CASSTTGFNTGELFF. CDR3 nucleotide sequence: TGCGCCAGCAGCACGACAGGGTTTAACACCGGGGAGCTGTTTTTT. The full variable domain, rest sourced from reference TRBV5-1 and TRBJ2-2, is KAGVTQTPRYLIKTRGQQVTLSCSPISGHRSVSWYQQTPGQGLQFLFEYFSETQRNKGNFPGRFSGRQFSNSRSEMNVSTLELGDSALYLCASSTTGFNTGELFFGEGSRLTVL.

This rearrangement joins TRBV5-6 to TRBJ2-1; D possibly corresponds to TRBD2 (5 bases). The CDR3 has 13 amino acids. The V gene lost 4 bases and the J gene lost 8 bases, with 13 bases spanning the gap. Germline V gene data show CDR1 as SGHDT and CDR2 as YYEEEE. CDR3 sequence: CASSLSGGDEQFF. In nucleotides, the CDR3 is TGTGCCAGCAGCCTCTCCGGAGGCGATGAGCAGTTCTTC.

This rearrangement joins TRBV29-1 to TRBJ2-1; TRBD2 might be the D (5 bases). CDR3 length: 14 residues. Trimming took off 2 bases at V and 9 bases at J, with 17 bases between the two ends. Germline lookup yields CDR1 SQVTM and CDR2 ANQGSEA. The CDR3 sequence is CSVERGSSLFEQFF. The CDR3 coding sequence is TGCAGCGTTGAACGCGGGTCTTCCCTGTTTGAGCAGTTCTTC.

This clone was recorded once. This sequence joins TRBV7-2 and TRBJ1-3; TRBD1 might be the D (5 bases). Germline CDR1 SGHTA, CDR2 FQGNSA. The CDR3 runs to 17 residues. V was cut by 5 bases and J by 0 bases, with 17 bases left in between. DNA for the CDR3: TGTGCCAGCAGCCCAACCGGGACTGATGTCTCTGGAAACACCATATATTTT. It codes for CASSPTGTDVSGNTIYF. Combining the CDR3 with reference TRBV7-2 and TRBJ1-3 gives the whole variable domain GAGVSQSPSNKVTEKGKDVELRCDPISGHTALYWYRQSLGQGLEFLIYFQGNSAPDKSGLPSDRFSAERTGGSVSTLTIQRTQQEDSAVYLCASSPTGTDVSGNTIYFGEGSWLTVV.

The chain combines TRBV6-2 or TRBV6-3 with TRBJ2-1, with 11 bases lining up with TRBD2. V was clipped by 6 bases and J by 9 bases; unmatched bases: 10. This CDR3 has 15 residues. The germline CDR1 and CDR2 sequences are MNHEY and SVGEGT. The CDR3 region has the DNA TGTGCCAGCAGCTCTAGCGGGGGGACCTCCGGTGAGCAGTTCTTC. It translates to CASSSSGGTSGEQFF.

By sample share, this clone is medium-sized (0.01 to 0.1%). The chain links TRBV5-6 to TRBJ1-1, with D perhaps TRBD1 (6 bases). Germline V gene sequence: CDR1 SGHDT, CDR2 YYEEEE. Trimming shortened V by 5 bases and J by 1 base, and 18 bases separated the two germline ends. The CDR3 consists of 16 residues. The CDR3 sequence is CASSLWLTGPNTEAFF. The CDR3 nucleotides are TGTGCCAGCAGTTTGTGGCTCACAGGGCCGAACACTGAAGCTTTCTTT. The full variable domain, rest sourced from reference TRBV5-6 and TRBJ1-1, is DAGVTQSPTHLIKTRGQQVTLRCSPKSGHDTVSWYQQALGQGPQFIFQYYEEEERQRGNFPDRFSGHQFPNYSSELNVNALLLGDSALYLCASSLWLTGPNTEAFFGQGTRLTVV.

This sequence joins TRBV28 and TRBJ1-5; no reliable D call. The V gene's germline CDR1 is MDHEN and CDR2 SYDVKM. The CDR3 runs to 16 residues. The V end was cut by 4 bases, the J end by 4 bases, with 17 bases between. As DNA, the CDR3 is TGTGCCAGCAGTTCCCCCCTGGAGGGCGGAAATCAGCCCCAGCATTTT. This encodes CASSSPLEGGNQPQHF.

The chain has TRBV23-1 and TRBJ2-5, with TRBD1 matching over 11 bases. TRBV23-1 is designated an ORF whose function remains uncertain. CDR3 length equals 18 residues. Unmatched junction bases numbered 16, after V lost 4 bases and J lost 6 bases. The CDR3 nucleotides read TGCGCCAGCAGTCTTCCTAGGCGTAAAGGACAGGGGGCAAAGACCCAGTACTTC. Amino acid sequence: CASSLPRRKGQGAKTQYF.